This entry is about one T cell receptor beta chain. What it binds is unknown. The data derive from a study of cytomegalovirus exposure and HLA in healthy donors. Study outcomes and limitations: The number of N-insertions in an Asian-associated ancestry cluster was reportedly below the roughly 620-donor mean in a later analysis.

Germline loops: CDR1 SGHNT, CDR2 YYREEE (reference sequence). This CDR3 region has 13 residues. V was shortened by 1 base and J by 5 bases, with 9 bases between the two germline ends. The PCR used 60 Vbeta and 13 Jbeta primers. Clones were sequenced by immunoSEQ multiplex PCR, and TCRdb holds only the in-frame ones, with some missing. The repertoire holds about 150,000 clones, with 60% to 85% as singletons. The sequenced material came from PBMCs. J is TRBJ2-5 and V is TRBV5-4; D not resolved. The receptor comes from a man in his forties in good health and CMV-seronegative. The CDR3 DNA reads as TGTGCCAGCAGCTTGATCCCGGAGGAGACCCAGTACTTC. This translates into CASSLIPEETQYF.